The present T cell receptor beta chain was sequenced within a study of T cells in Graves' hyperthyroidism and ophthalmopathy. The PBMCs were sourced from fresh peripheral blood (about 10 ml). Germline V CDR1 and CDR2: KGHDR, SFDVKD. The V end lost 6 bases, the J end lost 5 bases, and 18 bases lay between the germline ends. This CDR3 region has 15 residues. This clonotype was recorded at least ten times. Its antigen remains unknown. The investigators amplified TCR beta CDR3 regions from RNA transcripts. During a first-round RT-PCR of the TCR CDR3, the HTBI primer set was used. TCRdb fed the multiplex PCR reads into MiXCR, producing one record per CDR3 protein. The table shows about 380,000 distinct CDR3 sequences, with approximately 14% occurring only once. The study, taken as a whole, reports: A model built on 13 V-J features separated ophthalmopathy from stable hyperthyroidism. Expanded thyroid clonotypes (above 0.001) were mostly also found in blood.

The gene calls are TRBV24-1 and TRBJ1-1; D unclear. The receptor was isolated from a woman in her 30s with Graves' ophthalmopathy. Source material: blood. The CDR3 spells CATSSSAVVRTEAFF. DNA of the CDR3: TGTGCCACCAGTTCCTCGGCGGTTGTGAGGACTGAAGCTTTCTTT.